Below are 3 T cell receptor beta chains sequenced from a single sample in a study of T cells after yellow fever vaccination. TCRdb reprocessed the 5' RACE reads with MiXCR, giving one entry per CDR3 protein. Altogether about 360,000 distinct CDR3 sequences are present, 6.2% being singletons, with the ten largest covering approximately 16%. Sequencing was performed on PBMCs, taken 5 days after the yellow fever booster vaccination. The receptors originated from a man aged 25-40 years who received the YFV17D yellow fever vaccine.

This clonotype was detected a few times. The J gene is TRBJ2-5, the V gene TRBV6-5, with TRBD2 matching 7 bases. The CDR3 sequence is 19 residues long. Trimming removed 2 bases from V and 7 bases from J; junction bases left unmatched: 22. CDR1 MNHEY and CDR2 SVGAGI come from the germline V gene. The CDR3 sequence is CASSYTRIGEGSGPVTQYF. For the CDR3, the DNA is TGTGCCAGCAGTTACACCCGGATAGGAGAAGGTAGCGGGCCGGTGACCCAGTACTTC.

This clonotype came up many times. This chain connects TRBV7-2 to TRBJ2-5; D unresolved. V lost 2 bases and J 5 bases, leaving 9 bases between the germline ends. CDR1 SGHTA and CDR2 FQGNSA come from the germline V gene. This CDR3 has 13 residues. DNA of the CDR3: TGTGCCAGCAGCTTACGGGTCGGGGAGACCCAGTACTTC. This sequence encodes CASSLRVGETQYF. Based on the CDR3 plus reference TRBV7-2 and TRBJ2-5, the full variable domain is GAGVSQSPSNKVTEKGKDVELRCDPISGHTALYWYRQSLGQGLEFLIYFQGNSAPDKSGLPSDRFSAERTGGSVSTLTIQRTQQEDSAVYLCASSLRVGETQYFGPGTRLLVL.

This chain links TRBV5-1 with TRBJ1-2; the D gene is possibly TRBD1 (6 bases). The CDR3 loop spans 15 amino acids. V was shortened by 1 base and J by 1 base, with 11 bases between the two germline ends. CDR1 and CDR2 from the germline V gene are SGHRS and YFSETQ. This CDR3 reads CASSLTGSDNYGYTF. The CDR3 nucleotides are TGCGCCAGCAGCTTGACAGGGTCTGATAACTATGGCTACACCTTC.